What follows describes a single T cell receptor (beta chain). Its target is not known. The data belong to a study of cytomegalovirus exposure and HLA in healthy donors. Regarding the study as a whole: Reported performance of the classifier showed diagnosis of cytomegalovirus status with high specificity and sensitivity.

Libraries were prepared by immunoSEQ multiplex PCR; TCRdb keeps only in-frame clonotypes and omits some of them. This table holds a few hundred thousand clones, roughly 87% found once. The V end was cut by 0 bases, the J end by 1 base, with 9 bases between. This CDR3 contains 15 residues. The germline gives CDR1 SGHTA, CDR2 FQGTGA. The sample was PBMCs. The sequence derives from a young man in good health and CMV-seropositive. The chain is built from TRBV7-3 and TRBJ1-1, with D possibly TRBD1 on 5 matching bases. The DNA for the CDR3 is TGTGCCAGCAGCTTAACGGGGCCGGGGAACACTGAAGCTTTCTTT. It is translated as CASSLTGPGNTEAFF.